The 32 T cell receptor beta chains listed next were all sequenced from one sample in a study of shared clonotypes between healthy human individuals. Clones were read by immunoSEQ multiplex PCR, and TCRdb kept only the in-frame ones, dropping some. Here the sample spans over 1.4 million clones, roughly 97% being singletons. Sequenced material: naive CD4+ T cells sorted from blood. The subset was: CD45RA+ positively selected. The receptor set was obtained from a man between 25 and 39 years old in good health.

The chain uses TRBV18 and TRBJ2-7; 9 bases fit TRBD2. After removal of 1 base from V and 1 base from J, the junction contained 2 bases not matched to a gene. The V gene's germline CDR1 is KGHSH and CDR2 LQKENI. CDR3 length: 15 residues. The CDR3 nucleotides are TGTGCCAGCTCACCACTTAGCGGGGGATCCTACGAGCAGTACTTC. Translation gives CASSPLSGGSYEQYF.

The J gene is TRBJ1-2, the V gene TRBV25-1; D is unclear. Trimming took off 6 bases at V and 7 bases at J, with 12 bases between the two ends. Germline CDR1 is MGHDK and CDR2 is SYGVNS. The CDR3 is made up of 12 amino acids. CDR3 sequence reads: CASREDPSGYTF. CDR3 DNA sequence: TGTGCCAGCAGAGAAGACCCCTCTGGCTACACCTTC.

The chain links TRBV6-1 to TRBJ2-1; D is ambiguous. CDR1 and CDR2 (germline): MNHNS, SASEGT. V lost 3 bases and J lost 3, with 9 bases in between. The CDR3 extends over 14 amino acids. CDR3 region: CASSEIGSYNEQFF. The CDR3 DNA follows: TGTGCCAGCAGTGAGATCGGAAGCTACAATGAGCAGTTCTTC.

This chain links TRBV27 with TRBJ2-7; D might be TRBD1 or TRBD2, each matching 6 bases. CDR3 length: 14 amino acids. The V end lost 4 bases, the J end lost 3 bases, and 13 bases lay between the germline ends. CDR1 is MNHEY, CDR2 SMNVEV, per germline (reference sequence). CDR3 loop: CASSYFGGGYEQYF. As DNA, the CDR3 is TGTGCCAGCAGTTATTTCGGGGGCGGCTACGAGCAGTACTTC.

The chain has TRBV29-1 and TRBJ1-2; D is unclear. The ends were cut back, 4 bases at V and 5 bases at J, with 14 bases in the middle. Germline CDR1 SQVTM, CDR2 ANQGSEA. CDR3 length: 13 residues. This CDR3 is CSVGLGVGYGYTF. Written as DNA, the CDR3 is TGCAGCGTTGGTCTGGGAGTGGGGTATGGCTACACCTTC.

The chain couples TRBV7-9 to TRBJ2-5; 8 bases align to TRBD1. V shed 5 bases and J 5 bases; nucleotides not matched to a gene: 13. CDR3 length: 16 residues. Per the germline V gene, CDR1 is SEHNR and CDR2 is FQNEAQ (reference sequence). CDR3 region: CASSKTGGSRSETQYF. DNA of the CDR3: TGTGCCAGCAGCAAAACAGGGGGGTCGAGGTCTGAGACCCAGTACTTC.

The V gene is TRBV9, the J gene TRBJ2-7; D unclear. The germline V gene has CDR1 SGDLS and CDR2 YYNGEE. The CDR3 has 17 residues. V was clipped by 0 bases and J by 2 bases, with 18 bases between them. For the CDR3, the DNA is TGTGCCAGCAGCGTAGGGCCAGGCACACATTGGCCCTACGAGCAGTACTTC. Encoded protein: CASSVGPGTHWPYEQYF.

The chain joins TRBV6-6 to TRBJ2-7; maybe TRBD2 (6 bases). CDR3 length: 15 amino acids. V lost 5 bases to trimming and J lost 3 bases, with 17 bases between them. CDR1 MNHNY and CDR2 SVGAGI come from the germline V gene (reference sequence). The CDR3 region has the DNA TGTGCCAGCAGTGCCGTATTTATCGGGAGCTACGAGCAGTACTTC. This codes for CASSAVFIGSYEQYF.

The chain is built from TRBV13 and TRBJ2-1; 7 nucleotides agree with TRBD2. This CDR3 region has 15 residues. The J segment lost 9 bases and the V segment lost 5 bases, leaving 13 bases of the junction unmatched. Germline lookup yields CDR1 PRHDT and CDR2 FYEKMQ (reference sequence). Here the CDR3 DNA reads TGTGCCAGCAGCACCTCGGCGGGCGGGGGTATTGAGCAGTTCTTC. The encoded protein is CASSTSAGGGIEQFF. Drawing the rest from reference TRBV13 and TRBJ2-1, the complete variable domain is AAGVIQSPRHLIKEKRETATLKCYPIPRHDTVYWYQQGPGQDPQFLISFYEKMQSDKGSIPDRFSAQQFSDYHSELNMSSLELGDSALYFCASSTSAGGGIEQFFGPGTRLTVL.

The chain uses TRBV7-2 and TRBJ1-1; a weak D match, TRBD1 (5 bases). The germline V and J ends were trimmed by 1 base and 2 bases, with 11 bases remaining between them. CDR3 size: 15 residues. Germline lookup yields CDR1 SGHTA and CDR2 FQGNSA. As DNA, the CDR3 is TGTGCCAGCAGCTTAGAACGACAGACCAACACTGAAGCTTTCTTT. As protein: CASSLERQTNTEAFF.

V gene TRBV12-1 combines with J gene TRBJ2-3; the table names TRBD1, a call not compared with the DNA. TRBV12-1 is tagged as a pseudogene. The CDR3 has 17 amino acids. CDR3 in amino acids: CASSFDMGQGSTDTQYF. The CDR3 DNA follows: TGTGCCAGCAGCTTTGATATGGGACAGGGATCCACAGATACGCAGTATTTT.

The chain recombines TRBV6-1 with TRBJ2-3; 10 bases agree with TRBD1. This CDR3 has 14 residues. Germline lookup yields CDR1 MNHNS and CDR2 SASEGT. The V gene end was trimmed by 6 bases and the J gene end by 5 bases; junction bases not matched to a gene: 5. In DNA form, the CDR3 reads TGTGCCAGCAGCCTGGGACAGGGGAGAGATACGCAGTATTTT. Its protein product is CASSLGQGRDTQYF.

The chain joins TRBV9 to TRBJ2-6; the match to TRBD2 covers 7 bases. In germline, CDR1 is SGDLS, CDR2 YYNGEE. Trimming took 4 bases from V and 1 from J; bases not matched to a gene: 5. The CDR3 is 16 amino acids. CDR3 loop: CASSTGGRSGANVLTF. CDR3 nucleotides: TGTGCCAGCAGCACCGGGGGGAGGTCTGGGGCCAACGTCCTGACTTTC. The variable domain in full, completed from reference TRBV9 and TRBJ2-6, reads DSGVTQTPKHLITATGQRVTLRCSPRSGDLSVYWYQQSLDQGLQFLIQYYNGEERAKGNILERFSAQQFPDLHSELNLSSLELGDSALYFCASSTGGRSGANVLTFGAGSRLTVL.

The rearrangement uses TRBV11-2 and TRBJ2-3; D remains unclear. V was trimmed by 5 bases and J by 2 bases, leaving 14 bases between them. There are 15 residues in the CDR3. Germline V gene lookup returns CDR1 SGHAT and CDR2 FQNNGV. The CDR3 region has the DNA TGTGCCAGCAGCCCCCAGACCGAGAACACAGATACGCAGTATTTT. This codes for CASSPQTENTDTQYF. The full variable domain, rest sourced from reference TRBV11-2 and TRBJ2-3, is EAGVAQSPRYKIIEKRQSVAFWCNPISGHATLYWYQQILGQGPKLLIQFQNNGVVDDSQLPKDRFSAERLKGVDSTLKIQPAKLEDSAVYLCASSPQTENTDTQYFGPGTRLTVL.

The V call is TRBV14, the J call TRBJ2-1; the D gene is possibly TRBD2 (6 bases). The germline gives CDR1 SGHDN, CDR2 FVKESK. This CDR3 comprises 15 residues. The germline V and J ends were trimmed by 7 bases and 8 bases, with 21 bases remaining between them. The CDR3 is CASTPAGLPGHEQFF. In DNA, the CDR3 is TGTGCCAGCACCCCGGCGGGACTCCCAGGGCATGAGCAGTTCTTC.

The chain is built from TRBV7-6 and TRBJ2-7, with 15 bases identical to TRBD2. V gave up 5 bases and J gave up 5 bases; unmatched junction bases: 7. Germline lookup yields CDR1 SGHVS and CDR2 FNYEAQ. The CDR3 extends over 16 amino acids. Here the CDR3 reads CASSLGTSGRINEQYF. The CDR3 nucleotides are TGTGCCAGCAGCCTGGGGACTAGCGGGAGGATAAACGAGCAGTACTTC. Full variable domain (remainder filled in from reference TRBV7-6 and TRBJ2-7): GAGVSQSPRYKVTKRGQDVALRCDPISGHVSLYWYRQALGQGPEFLTYFNYEAQQDKSGLPNDRFSAERPEGSISTLTIQRTEQRDSAMYRCASSLGTSGRINEQYFGPGTRLTVT.

The genes are TRBV4-3 and TRBJ2-1; TRBD1 matches 7 bases. The length of the CDR3 is 15 residues. The germline CDR1 and CDR2 sequences are LGHNA and YSLEER. After removal of 0 bases from V and 6 bases from J, the junction contained 5 bases not matched to a gene. Here the CDR3 reads CASSQDWAGGNEQFF. Here the CDR3 DNA reads TGCGCCAGCAGCCAAGATTGGGCAGGGGGCAATGAGCAGTTCTTC.

The chain employs TRBV6-1 and TRBJ2-4; D is unresolved. Trimming removed 7 bases at V and 8 bases at J, with 12 bases between. Germline V lookup: CDR1 MNHNS, CDR2 SASEGT. The CDR3 is 12 residues long. DNA for the CDR3: TGTGCCAGCACCCCTGGGTGGGACATTCAGTACTTC. Translation: CASTPGWDIQYF.

The chain recombines TRBV7-9 with TRBJ2-5; D not certain. Per the germline V gene, CDR1 is SEHNR and CDR2 is FQNEAQ (reference sequence). This CDR3 has 15 amino acids. Trimming took 4 bases from V and 5 from J, leaving 17 bases between them. CDR3 coding DNA: TGTGCCAGCAGCTCAATTATGGGCCAATTGGAGACCCAGTACTTC. Its protein is CASSSIMGQLETQYF.

The chain is built from TRBV18 and TRBJ1-1; tentative D call: TRBD1 (6 bases). Trimming shortened V by 3 bases and J by 5 bases, and 13 bases separated the two germline ends. CDR1 and CDR2 (germline): KGHSH, LQKENI. The CDR3 runs to 14 residues. Here the CDR3 reads CASSPQGMGTEAFF. DNA of the CDR3: TGTGCCAGCTCACCCCAGGGGATGGGGACTGAAGCTTTCTTT.

The chain carries TRBV9 and TRBJ2-2, with TRBD2 matching 7 bases. Germline assignment: CDR1 SGDLS and CDR2 YYNGEE. V gave up 1 base and J gave up 6 bases; unmatched junction bases: 6. The CDR3 spans 15 residues. CDR3 sequence: CASSVSLAFSGELFF. The CDR3 nucleotides read TGTGCCAGCAGCGTATCACTAGCGTTTTCCGGGGAGCTGTTTTTT.

The gene calls are TRBV6-5 and TRBJ1-1; D not certain. The CDR3 totals 13 residues. V dropped 6 bases and J dropped 5 bases, with 13 bases sitting between them. The germline gives CDR1 MNHEY, CDR2 SVGAGI. The CDR3 region has the DNA TGTGCCAGCAGCTCCGGACGGAGGACTGAAGCTTTCTTT. Protein sequence: CASSSGRRTEAFF.

This chain uses TRBV7-9 with TRBJ2-3; no definite D call. V was clipped by 5 bases and J by 2 bases, with 20 bases between them. The CDR3 covers 17 residues. In germline, CDR1 is SEHNR, CDR2 FQNEAQ (reference sequence). CDR3 protein: CASSPTGVTSLTDTQYF. CDR3 in DNA: TGTGCCAGCAGCCCAACGGGCGTCACCAGCCTCACAGATACGCAGTATTTT.

This sequence joins TRBV5-6 and TRBJ2-5; 7 positions agree with TRBD1. V gave up 1 base and J gave up 5 bases; unmatched junction bases: 5. Germline loops: CDR1 SGHDT, CDR2 YYEEEE. CDR3 length equals 14 residues. The CDR3: CASSLRQGVETQYF. The DNA of the CDR3 is TGTGCCAGCAGCTTGAGACAGGGTGTCGAGACCCAGTACTTC.

The genes are TRBV19 and TRBJ1-1; 7 nucleotides line up with TRBD1. Germline V gene data show CDR1 as LNHDA and CDR2 as SQIVND (reference sequence). CDR3 size: 12 residues. The junction had 7 bases not matched to a gene; V was cut back by 5 bases and J by 10 bases. CDR3 loop: CASSQRDRVAFF. CDR3 in DNA: TGTGCCAGTAGTCAAAGAGACAGGGTAGCTTTCTTT.

In its sample, this clone was seen once. The V gene is TRBV9, the J gene TRBJ2-2; 7 bases are a match to TRBD1. Unmatched junction bases numbered 6, after V lost 0 bases and J lost 4 bases. The CDR3 is 16 residues long. Germline V gives CDR1 SGDLS, CDR2 YYNGEE. This CDR3 is CASSVAGQPLTGELFF. The CDR3 region has the DNA TGTGCCAGCAGCGTAGCGGGACAGCCTCTCACCGGGGAGCTGTTTTTT. The full variable domain, in which reference TRBV9 and TRBJ2-2 provide the parts outside the CDR3, is DSGVTQTPKHLITATGQRVTLRCSPRSGDLSVYWYQQSLDQGLQFLIQYYNGEERAKGNILERFSAQQFPDLHSELNLSSLELGDSALYFCASSVAGQPLTGELFFGEGSRLTVL.

This chain uses TRBV28 with TRBJ2-1; 7 nucleotides align to TRBD2. Looked up from germline, CDR1 is MDHEN and CDR2 is SYDVKM. V was pared by 2 bases and J by 9 bases, with 16 bases of the junction left unmatched. This CDR3 has 17 residues. In DNA form, the CDR3 reads TGTGCCAGCAGTTTAAACCCGGTGGGCGGGAGCTCTAGTGAGCAGTTCTTC. Translated: CASSLNPVGGSSSEQFF.

The V call is TRBV7-9, the J call TRBJ1-2, with unresolved D. Germline V gene sequence: CDR1 SEHNR, CDR2 FQNEAQ (reference sequence). The length of the CDR3 is 15 residues. V dropped 2 bases and J dropped 6 bases, with 16 bases sitting between them. The CDR3 region is CASSLLGDKRDGYTF. As DNA, the CDR3 is TGTGCCAGCAGCTTATTAGGTGACAAGAGGGATGGCTACACCTTC. Combining the CDR3 with reference TRBV7-9 and TRBJ1-2 gives the whole variable domain DTGVSQNPRHKITKRGQNVTFRCDPISEHNRLYWYRQTLGQGPEFLTYFQNEAQLEKSRLLSDRFSAERPKGSFSTLEIQRTEQGDSAMYLCASSLLGDKRDGYTFGSGTRLTVV.

Details on this clone: Other DNA variants within this sample encode the same CDR3. This sequence joins TRBV19 and TRBJ2-3; D might be TRBD2 (5 bases). The CDR3 runs 14 residues. Trimming removed 1 base at V and 4 bases at J, with 9 bases between. The germline V gene encodes CDR1 LNHDA and CDR2 SQIVND (reference sequence). CDR3 sequence: CASSIGLAADTQYF. The CDR3 DNA follows: TGTGCCAGTAGTATAGGGCTAGCAGCAGATACGCAGTATTTT.

CDR3 in amino acids: CASTTGLVRWEETQYF. The CDR3 bases are TGTGCCAGCACCACGGGACTAGTGAGATGGGAAGAGACCCAGTACTTC. This sequence joins TRBV7-9 and TRBJ2-5; 8 positions match TRBD2. The germline CDR1 and CDR2 sequences are SEHNR and FQNEAQ (reference sequence). The V gene end was trimmed by 7 bases and the J gene end by 3 bases; junction bases not matched to a gene: 13. This CDR3 has 16 residues.

The J gene is TRBJ2-3, the V gene TRBV7-2; no firm D call. The CDR3 spans 13 residues. Germline lookup yields CDR1 SGHTA and CDR2 FQGNSA. The ends were cut back, 2 bases at V and 3 bases at J, with 6 bases in the middle. The CDR3 sequence: CASSLQFTDTQYF. In nucleotides, the CDR3 is TGTGCCAGCAGCTTACAGTTTACAGATACGCAGTATTTT.

The chain carries TRBV5-1 and TRBJ2-3; D gene uncertain. Deletions cut 9 bases from V and 1 base from J, with 15 bases between. This CDR3 contains 14 residues. Germline CDR1 reads SGHRS; CDR2 reads YFSETQ. Written as DNA, the CDR3 is TGCGCCACCAAAATCACGGTAGGCACAGATACGCAGTATTTT. This translates into CATKITVGTDTQYF.